This TCR beta chain was recovered during a study of T cell responses to AZD1222 COVID-19 vaccine. The germline V gene has CDR1 KGHDR and CDR2 SFDVKD. The CDR3 length is 19 residues. V was pared by 4 bases and J by 3 bases, with 8 bases of the junction left unmatched. Profiling relied on immunoSEQ multiplex PCR, and the TCRdb table lists in-frame clones only, not all of them. The sample has fewer than 200,000 clones; approximately 86% are singletons. The TCR was taken from an adult in good health. The sample was peripheral blood, taken on day 0 of AZD1222 vaccination. The V call is TRBV24-1, the J call TRBJ2-1; 16 bases are a match to TRBD2. The CDR3 sequence: CATSESPGLAGGVYNEQFF. CDR3 DNA: TGTGCCACCAGTGAGTCGCCGGGACTAGCGGGGGGGGTCTACAATGAGCAGTTCTTC.